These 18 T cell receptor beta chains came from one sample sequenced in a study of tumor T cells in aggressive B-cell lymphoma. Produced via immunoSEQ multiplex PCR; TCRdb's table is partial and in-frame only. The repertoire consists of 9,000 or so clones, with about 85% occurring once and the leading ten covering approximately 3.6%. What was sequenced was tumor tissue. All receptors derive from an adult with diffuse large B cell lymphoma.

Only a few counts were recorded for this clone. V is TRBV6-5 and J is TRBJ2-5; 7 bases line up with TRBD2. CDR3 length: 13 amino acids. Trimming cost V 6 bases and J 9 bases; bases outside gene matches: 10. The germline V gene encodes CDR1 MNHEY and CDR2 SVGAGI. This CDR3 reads CASRNGRTTAQYF. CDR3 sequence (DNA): TGTGCCAGCAGAAACGGGAGGACCACGGCCCAGTACTTC.

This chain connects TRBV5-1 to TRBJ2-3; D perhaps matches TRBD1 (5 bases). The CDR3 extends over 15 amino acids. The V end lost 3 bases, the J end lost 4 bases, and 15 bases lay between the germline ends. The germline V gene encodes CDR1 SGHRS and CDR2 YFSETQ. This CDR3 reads CASSSLGAEADTQYF. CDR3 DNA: TGCGCCAGCAGCTCCCTAGGGGCCGAGGCAGATACGCAGTATTTT.

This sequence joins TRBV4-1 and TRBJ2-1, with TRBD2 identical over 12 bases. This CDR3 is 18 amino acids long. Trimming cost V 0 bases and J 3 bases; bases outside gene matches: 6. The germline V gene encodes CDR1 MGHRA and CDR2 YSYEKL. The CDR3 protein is CASSQDRTSGGIYNEQFF. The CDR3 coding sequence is TGCGCCAGCAGCCAAGATCGTACTAGCGGGGGGATCTACAATGAGCAGTTCTTC.

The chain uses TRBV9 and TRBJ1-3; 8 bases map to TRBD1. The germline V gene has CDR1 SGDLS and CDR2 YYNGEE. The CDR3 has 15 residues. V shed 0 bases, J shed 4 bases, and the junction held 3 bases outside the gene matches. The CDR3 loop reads CASSVAGTGGNTIYF. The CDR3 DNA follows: TGTGCCAGCAGCGTAGCCGGGACAGGAGGAAACACCATATATTTT.

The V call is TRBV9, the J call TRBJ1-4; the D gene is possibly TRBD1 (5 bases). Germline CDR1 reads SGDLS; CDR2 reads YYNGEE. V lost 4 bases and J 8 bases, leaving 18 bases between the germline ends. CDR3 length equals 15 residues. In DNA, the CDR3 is TGTGCCAGCAGCCGGGGGGAGGGGCTAGCGGAAAAACTGTTTTTT. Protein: CASSRGEGLAEKLFF.

CDR3 nucleotide sequence: TGTGCCAGTACCAAGATCGTCCAGGTCGTTGGTGGAAACACCATATATTTT. It is translated as CASTKIVQVVGGNTIYF. This chain connects TRBV19 to TRBJ1-3, with D unresolved. Trimming removed 7 bases at V and 3 bases at J, with 22 bases between. Germline V gene data show CDR1 as LNHDA and CDR2 as SQIVND (reference sequence). The CDR3 sequence is 17 residues long.

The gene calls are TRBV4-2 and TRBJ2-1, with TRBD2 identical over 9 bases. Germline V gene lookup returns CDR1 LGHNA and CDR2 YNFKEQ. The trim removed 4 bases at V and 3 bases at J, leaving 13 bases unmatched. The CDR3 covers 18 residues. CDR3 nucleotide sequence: TGTGCCAGCAGCCCGAGTCCTTCCCCAGCGGGAGGCTACAATGAGCAGTTCTTC. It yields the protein CASSPSPSPAGGYNEQFF.

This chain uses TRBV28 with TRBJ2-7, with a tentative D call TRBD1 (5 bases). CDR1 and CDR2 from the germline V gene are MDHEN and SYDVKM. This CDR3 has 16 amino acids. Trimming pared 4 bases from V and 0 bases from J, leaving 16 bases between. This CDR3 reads CASSSPDSLSSYEQYF. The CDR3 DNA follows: TGTGCCAGCAGTTCCCCTGACAGTTTATCCTCCTACGAGCAGTACTTC.

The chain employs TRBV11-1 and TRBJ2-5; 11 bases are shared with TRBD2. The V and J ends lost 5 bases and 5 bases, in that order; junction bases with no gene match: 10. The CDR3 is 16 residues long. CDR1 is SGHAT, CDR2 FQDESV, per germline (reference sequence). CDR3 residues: CASSPIAGGPGETQYF. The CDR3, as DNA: TGTGCCAGCAGCCCGATAGCGGGGGGGCCTGGGGAGACCCAGTACTTC.

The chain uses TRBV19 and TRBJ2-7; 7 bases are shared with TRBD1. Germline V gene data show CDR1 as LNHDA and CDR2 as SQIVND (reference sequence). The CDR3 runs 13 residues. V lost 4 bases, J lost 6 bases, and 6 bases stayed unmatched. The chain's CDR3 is CASSSDRAGEQYF. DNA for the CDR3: TGTGCCAGTAGTAGTGACAGGGCTGGCGAGCAGTACTTC. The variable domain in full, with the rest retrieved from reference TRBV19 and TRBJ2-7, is DGGITQSPKYLFRKEGQNVTLSCEQNLNHDAMYWYRQDPGQGLRLIYYSQIVNDFQKGDIAEGYSVSREKKESFPLTVTSAQKNPTAFYLCASSSDRAGEQYFGPGTRLTVT.

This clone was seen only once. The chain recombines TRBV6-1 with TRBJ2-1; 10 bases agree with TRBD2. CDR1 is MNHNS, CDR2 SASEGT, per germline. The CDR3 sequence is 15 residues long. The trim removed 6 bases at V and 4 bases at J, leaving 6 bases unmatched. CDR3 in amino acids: CASRRAGGPYNEQFF. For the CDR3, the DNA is TGTGCCAGCAGGAGAGCGGGGGGGCCATACAATGAGCAGTTCTTC.

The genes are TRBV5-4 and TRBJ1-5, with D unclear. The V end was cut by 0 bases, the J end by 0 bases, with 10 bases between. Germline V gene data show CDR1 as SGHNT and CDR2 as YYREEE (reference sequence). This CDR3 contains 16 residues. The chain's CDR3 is CASSLGGIGSNQPQHF. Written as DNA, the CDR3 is TGTGCCAGCAGCTTGGGAGGCATTGGTAGCAATCAGCCCCAGCATTTT.

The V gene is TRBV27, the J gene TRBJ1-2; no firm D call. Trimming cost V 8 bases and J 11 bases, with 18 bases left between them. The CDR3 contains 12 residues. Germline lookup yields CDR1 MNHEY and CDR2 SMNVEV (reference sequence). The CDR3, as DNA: TGTGCCAGCGGATCGGACCTCAGCGGGTACACCTTC. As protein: CASGSDLSGYTF.

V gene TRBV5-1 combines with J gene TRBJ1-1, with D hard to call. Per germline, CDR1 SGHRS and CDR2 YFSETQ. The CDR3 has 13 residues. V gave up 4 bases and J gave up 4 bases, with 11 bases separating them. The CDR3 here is CASSRQKATEAFF. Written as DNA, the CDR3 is TGCGCCAGCAGCCGACAAAAGGCCACTGAAGCTTTCTTT.

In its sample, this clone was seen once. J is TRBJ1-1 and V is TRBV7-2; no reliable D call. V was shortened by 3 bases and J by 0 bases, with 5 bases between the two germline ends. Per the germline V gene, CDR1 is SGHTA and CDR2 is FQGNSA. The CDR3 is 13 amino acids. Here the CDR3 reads CASSFSVNTEAFF. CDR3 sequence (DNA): TGTGCCAGCAGCTTCTCGGTGAACACTGAAGCTTTCTTT.

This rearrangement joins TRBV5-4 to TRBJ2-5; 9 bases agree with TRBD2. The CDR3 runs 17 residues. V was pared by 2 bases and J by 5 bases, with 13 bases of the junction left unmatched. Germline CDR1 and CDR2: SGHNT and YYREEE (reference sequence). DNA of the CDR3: TGTGCCAGCAGCTTATTGCTTGGCGGGGGGGCCGGGGAGACCCAGTACTTC. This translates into CASSLLLGGGAGETQYF.

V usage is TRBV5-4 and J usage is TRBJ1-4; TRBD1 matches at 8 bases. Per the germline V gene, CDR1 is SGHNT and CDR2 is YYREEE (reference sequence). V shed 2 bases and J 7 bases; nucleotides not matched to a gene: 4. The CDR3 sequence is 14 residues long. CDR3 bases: TGTGCCAGCAGCTTAACCGGGACAGGTGAAAAACTGTTTTTT. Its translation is CASSLTGTGEKLFF.

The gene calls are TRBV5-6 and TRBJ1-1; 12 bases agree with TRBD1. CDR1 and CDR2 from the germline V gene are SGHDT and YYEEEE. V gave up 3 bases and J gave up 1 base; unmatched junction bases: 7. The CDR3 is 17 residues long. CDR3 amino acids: CASSWRDRGLENTEAFF. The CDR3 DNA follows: TGTGCCAGCAGCTGGCGGGACAGGGGGCTTGAGAACACTGAAGCTTTCTTT.